This record looks at one TCR beta chain sequence and its context. Its cognate antigen has yet to be identified. The read stops 3 residues short of the end of the CDR3; the missing end is completed from the germline J gene. Using the immunoSEQ assay, multiplex PCR amplified TCR beta CDR3 regions from an average of around 1,300 ng of genomic DNA per sample. To correct primer bias, the assay used a complete synthetic TCR repertoire to set an amplification baseline. Amplicons were sequenced on the Illumina platform. The published analysis was carried out like this. Sequence errors were corrected by clustering with frequency ratios and a modified nearest-neighbor algorithm, and the sequences were then analyzed in the immunoSEQ Analyzer using IMGT gene definitions. At each rarefaction depth, TCR richness and evenness were averaged over 20 rarefaction repeats, and samples with fewer sequences than the depth were excluded. V, D and J gene relative abundances were compared between groups with Wilcoxon rank sum tests, applying FDR correction. An intraclass correlation of about 96% for TCR richness and an average of around 76% across some 70 gene segments were obtained from the blinded duplicates. This immuneACCESS table, as held by TCRdb, lists in-frame sequences with V and J called but not all clones. Of the missing ones, under half trace to an unresolved V gene in checked studies; the others have no known cause. V and J calls and clone size are given by that table; D and trimming were obtained from the DNA. The sample's table covers more than 40,000 clones. 7.6% of the sample is in the top ten clones.

Every participant had a single incident cervical HPV16 infection, and women with prevalent HPV16 infections were excluded. Cervical HPV DNA was detected by MY09/MY11 PCR and genotyped by dot-blot hybridization. Around 15 mL of heparinized blood were centrifuged, and the buffy coat was split into aliquots, frozen at -30 degrees C, and then kept at -80 degrees C. QIAGEN kits were used to extract genomic DNA from buffy coat specimens. The germline V gene specifies SNHLY as CDR1 and FYNNEI as CDR2. The trim is 0 bases for V and 3 bases for J, with a gap of 9 bases between the germline ends. CDR3 length: 15 amino acids, cysteine to phenylalanine. Part of the CDR3 DNA is given, 36 bases translated from base 1. The data are from a study of T cells in women clearing cervical HPV infection (dated by TCRdb to the late 2010s). About the full investigation: The cases were about 23 women with histologically confirmed HPV16-related CIN3 or worse, and 2 of those women had invasive cancers. Case blood was taken at the visit when the lesion was first identified, whereas control blood was taken when infection was no longer detected. The parent cohort enrolled 10,049 women aged 18 or older in Guanacaste, Costa Rica, in 1993 to 1994 and followed the women for 7 to 8 years. Since only a few of the women had HLA typing available, the possibility that HLA type was acting as a confounder could not be ruled out. Nested within Costa Rica's Guanacaste HPV Natural History Study, an exploratory proof-of-principle case-control study compared TCR repertoires across cervical HPV16 outcomes. Controls were under 30 women whose single incident HPV16 infection cleared within 12 months without precancer or cancer developing. Cases and controls were matched on year of sample collection and on age within five years. Median age was approximately 36 years in cases versus around 40 in controls, and baseline characteristics did not differ significantly. Five blinded duplicates per group were added as quality controls, so that about 60 samples were obtained: around 50 participants and roughly ten replicates. Among cases, blood sampling came a median of roughly 150 days after lesion detection, with an interquartile range of about 90 to 220 days.

Study-wide conclusions, independent of this receptor: Cases were distinguished from controls with an estimated AUC of approximately 0.8 by random forest classifiers combining richness and V gene abundances. Significantly higher TCR repertoire richness was observed in CIN3+ cases than in controls across sequencing depths, whereas no difference in evenness was found. Because the number of T cells per sample was unknown, the richness differences could reflect varying T-cell content rather than repertoire biology. The cross-sectional design could not show whether associations preceded infection or resulted from it; effector/memory subsets and HPV-specific T cells were not isolated. TRBV6-7 relative abundance was lower in cases than in controls (about 0.099% versus 0.16%; Bonferroni P = 0.0008).

The chain employs TRBV2 and TRBJ2-1, with the D gene not clear enough to name. The sequence came from a woman aged 18 to 75 with a cervical HPV16 infection that either progressed to CIN3+ or cleared (not recorded which). Sequencing used blood buffy coat. The CDR3 DNA, read in part, is TGTGCCAGCAGTGAAGCGCATGGGCTCTACAATGAG. The resulting protein is CASSEAHGLYNE. The whole CDR3 is CASSEAHGLYNEQFF.